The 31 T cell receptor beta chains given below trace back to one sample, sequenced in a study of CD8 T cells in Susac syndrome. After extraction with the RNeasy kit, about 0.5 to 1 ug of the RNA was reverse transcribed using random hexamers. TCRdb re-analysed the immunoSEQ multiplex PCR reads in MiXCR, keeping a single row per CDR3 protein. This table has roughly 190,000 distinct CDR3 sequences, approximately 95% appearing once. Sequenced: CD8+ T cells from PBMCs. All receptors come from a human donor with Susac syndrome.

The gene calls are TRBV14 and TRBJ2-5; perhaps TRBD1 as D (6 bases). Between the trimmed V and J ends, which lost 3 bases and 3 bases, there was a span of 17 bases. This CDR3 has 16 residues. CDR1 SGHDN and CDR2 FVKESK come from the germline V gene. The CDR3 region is CASSHSPQGIKETQYF. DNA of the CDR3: TGTGCCAGCAGCCACTCTCCCCAGGGGATCAAAGAGACCCAGTACTTC.

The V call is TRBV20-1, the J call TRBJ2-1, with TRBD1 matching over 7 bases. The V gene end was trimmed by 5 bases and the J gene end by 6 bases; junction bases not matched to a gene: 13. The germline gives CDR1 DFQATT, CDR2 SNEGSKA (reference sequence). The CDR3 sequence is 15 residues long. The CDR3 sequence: CSAEDRRRQGNEQFF. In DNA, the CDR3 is TGCAGTGCTGAGGACAGGAGGAGACAAGGCAATGAGCAGTTCTTC.

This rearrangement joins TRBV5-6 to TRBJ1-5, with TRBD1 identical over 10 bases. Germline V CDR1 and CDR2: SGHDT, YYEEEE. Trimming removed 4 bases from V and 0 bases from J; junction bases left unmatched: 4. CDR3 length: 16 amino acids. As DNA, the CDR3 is TGTGCCAGCAGCGTGGGACAGGGGCTTAGCAATCAGCCCCAGCATTTT. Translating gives CASSVGQGLSNQPQHF. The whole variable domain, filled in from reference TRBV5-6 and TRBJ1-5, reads DAGVTQSPTHLIKTRGQQVTLRCSPKSGHDTVSWYQQALGQGPQFIFQYYEEEERQRGNFPDRFSGHQFPNYSSELNVNALLLGDSALYLCASSVGQGLSNQPQHFGDGTRLSIL.

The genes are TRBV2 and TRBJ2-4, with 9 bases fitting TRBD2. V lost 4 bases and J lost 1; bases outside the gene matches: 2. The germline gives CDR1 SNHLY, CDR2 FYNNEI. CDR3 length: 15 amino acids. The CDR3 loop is CASSVSGSAKNIQYF. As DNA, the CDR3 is TGTGCCAGCAGTGTTAGCGGGAGTGCCAAAAACATTCAGTACTTC.

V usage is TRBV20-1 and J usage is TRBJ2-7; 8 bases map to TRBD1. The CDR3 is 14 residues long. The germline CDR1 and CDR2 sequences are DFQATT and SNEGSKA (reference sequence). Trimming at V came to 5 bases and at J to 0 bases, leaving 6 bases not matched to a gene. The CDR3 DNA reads TGCAGTGCTGGGGGACAGGTTCTCTCCTACGAGCAGTACTTC. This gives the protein CSAGGQVLSYEQYF.

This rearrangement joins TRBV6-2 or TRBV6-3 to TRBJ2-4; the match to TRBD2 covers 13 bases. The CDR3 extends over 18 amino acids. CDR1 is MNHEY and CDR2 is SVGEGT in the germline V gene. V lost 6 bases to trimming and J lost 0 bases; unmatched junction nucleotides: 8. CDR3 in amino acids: CASSGTSGEDLAKNIQYF. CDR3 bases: TGTGCCAGCAGCGGGACTAGCGGGGAAGATTTAGCCAAAAACATTCAGTACTTC.

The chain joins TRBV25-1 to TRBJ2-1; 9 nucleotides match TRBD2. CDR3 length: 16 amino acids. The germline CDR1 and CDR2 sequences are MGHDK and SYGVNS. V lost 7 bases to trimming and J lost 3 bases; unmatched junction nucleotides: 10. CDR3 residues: CASTSGGSFRYNEQFF. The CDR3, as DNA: TGTGCCAGCACCAGCGGGGGGTCATTCCGCTACAATGAGCAGTTCTTC.

This chain's CDR3 is CSVEQGPGEQYF. In DNA, the CDR3 is TGCAGCGTTGAACAGGGGCCAGGGGAGCAGTACTTC. The rearrangement joins TRBV29-1 to TRBJ2-7, with D possibly being TRBD1 (6 bases). The V gene lost 2 bases and the J gene lost 7 bases, with 12 bases spanning the gap. The CDR3 extends over 12 amino acids. CDR1 is SQVTM, CDR2 ANQGSEA, per germline.

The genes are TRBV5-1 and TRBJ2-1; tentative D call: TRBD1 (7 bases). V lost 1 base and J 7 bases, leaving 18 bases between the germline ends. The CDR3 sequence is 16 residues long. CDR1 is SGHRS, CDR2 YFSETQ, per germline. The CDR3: CASSLWGAGGINEQFF. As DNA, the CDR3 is TGCGCCAGCAGCTTGTGGGGGGCAGGGGGAATAAATGAGCAGTTCTTC.

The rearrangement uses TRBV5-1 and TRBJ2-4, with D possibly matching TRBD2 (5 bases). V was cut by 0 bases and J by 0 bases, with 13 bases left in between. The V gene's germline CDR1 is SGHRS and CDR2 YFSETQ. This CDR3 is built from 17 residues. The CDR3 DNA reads TGCGCCAGCAGCTTGGAGGACGGACTTCTAGCCAAAAACATTCAGTACTTC. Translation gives CASSLEDGLLAKNIQYF.

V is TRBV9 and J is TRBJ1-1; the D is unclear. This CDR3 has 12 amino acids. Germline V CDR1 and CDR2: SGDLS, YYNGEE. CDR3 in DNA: TGTGCTACAAGGGCCCTGGACGCTGAAGCTTTCTTT. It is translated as CATRALDAEAFF.

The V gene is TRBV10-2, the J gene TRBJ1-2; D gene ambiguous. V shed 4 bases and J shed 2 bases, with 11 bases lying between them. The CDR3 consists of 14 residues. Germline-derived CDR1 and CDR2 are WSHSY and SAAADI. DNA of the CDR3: TGCGCCAGCAGTGTCACAGTCGAGAACTATGGCTACACCTTC. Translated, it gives CASSVTVENYGYTF.

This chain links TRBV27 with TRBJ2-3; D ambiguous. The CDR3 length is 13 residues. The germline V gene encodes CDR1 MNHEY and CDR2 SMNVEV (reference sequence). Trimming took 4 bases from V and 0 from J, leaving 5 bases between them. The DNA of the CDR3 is TGTGCCAGCAGTTATTCTAGCACAGATACGCAGTATTTT. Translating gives CASSYSSTDTQYF.

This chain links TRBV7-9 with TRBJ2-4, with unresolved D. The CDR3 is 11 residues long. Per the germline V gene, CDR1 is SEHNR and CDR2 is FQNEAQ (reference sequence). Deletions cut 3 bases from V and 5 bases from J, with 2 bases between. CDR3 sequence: CASSFQNIQYF. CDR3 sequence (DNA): TGTGCCAGCAGCTTCCAAAACATTCAGTACTTC.

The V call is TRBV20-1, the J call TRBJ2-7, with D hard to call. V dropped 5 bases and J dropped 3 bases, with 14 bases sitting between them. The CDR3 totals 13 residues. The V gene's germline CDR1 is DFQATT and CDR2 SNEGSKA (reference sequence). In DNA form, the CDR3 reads TGCAGTGCTCGTCGTCTTGTAGGCTACGAGCAGTACTTC. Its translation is CSARRLVGYEQYF.

The CDR3 DNA follows: TGTGCCAGCAGCAAATGGGGTGCGGGACGTACAAGCACAGATACGCAGTATTTT. Protein product: CASSKWGAGRTSTDTQYF. The chain uses TRBV7-8 and TRBJ2-3, with a possible D match to TRBD2 (6 bases). Germline CDR1 and CDR2: SGHVS and FQNEAQ. Trimming pared 5 bases from V and 0 bases from J, leaving 21 bases between. The length of the CDR3 is 18 residues. Variable domain in full (rest from reference TRBV7-8 and TRBJ2-3): GAGVSQSPRYKVAKRGQDVALRCDPISGHVSLFWYQQALGQGPEFLTYFQNEAQLDKSGLPSDRFFAERPEGSVSTLKIQRTQQEDSAVYLCASSKWGAGRTSTDTQYFGPGTRLTVL.

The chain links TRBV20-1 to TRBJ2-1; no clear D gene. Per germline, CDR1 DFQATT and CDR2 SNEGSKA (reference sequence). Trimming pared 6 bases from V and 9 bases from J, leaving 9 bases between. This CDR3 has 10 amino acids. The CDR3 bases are TGCAGTGCGAGGAGCAGTGAGCAGTTCTTC. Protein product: CSARSSEQFF.

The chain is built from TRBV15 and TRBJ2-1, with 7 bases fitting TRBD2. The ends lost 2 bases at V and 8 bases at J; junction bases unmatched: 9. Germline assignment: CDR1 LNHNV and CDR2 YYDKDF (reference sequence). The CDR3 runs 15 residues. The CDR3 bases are TGTGCCACCAGCAGATCGGGACTAAACGGCGATGAGCAGTTCTTC. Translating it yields CATSRSGLNGDEQFF.

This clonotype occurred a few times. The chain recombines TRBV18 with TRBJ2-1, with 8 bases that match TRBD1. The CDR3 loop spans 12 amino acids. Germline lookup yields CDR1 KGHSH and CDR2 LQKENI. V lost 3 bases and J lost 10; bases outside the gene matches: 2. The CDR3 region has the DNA TGTGCCAGCTCACCGACAGGGGACGAGCAGTTCTTC. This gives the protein CASSPTGDEQFF.

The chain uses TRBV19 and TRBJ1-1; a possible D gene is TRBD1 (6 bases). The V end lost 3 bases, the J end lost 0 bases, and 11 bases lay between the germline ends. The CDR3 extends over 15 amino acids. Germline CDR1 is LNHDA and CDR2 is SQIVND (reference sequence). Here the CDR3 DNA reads TGTGCCAGTAGTATCCAGGGGTCGTTGAACACTGAAGCTTTCTTT. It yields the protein CASSIQGSLNTEAFF.

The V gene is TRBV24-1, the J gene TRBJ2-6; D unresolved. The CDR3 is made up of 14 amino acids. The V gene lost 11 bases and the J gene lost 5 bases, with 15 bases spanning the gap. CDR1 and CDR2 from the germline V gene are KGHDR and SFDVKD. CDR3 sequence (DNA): TGTGCCATCGACATGGAGAGAAGGGCCAACGTCCTGACTTTC. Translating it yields CAIDMERRANVLTF.

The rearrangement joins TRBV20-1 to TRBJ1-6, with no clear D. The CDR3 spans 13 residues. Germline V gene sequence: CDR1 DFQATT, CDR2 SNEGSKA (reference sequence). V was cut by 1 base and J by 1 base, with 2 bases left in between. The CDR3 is CSARGSYNSPLHF. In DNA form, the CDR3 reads TGCAGTGCTAGAGGGTCCTATAATTCACCCCTCCACTTT.

CDR3 in amino acids: CASSLPGQGIGAPLHF. CDR3 bases: TGTGCCAGCAGTCTCCCGGGACAGGGGATCGGGGCACCCCTCCACTTT. The chain combines TRBV12-3 or TRBV12-4 with TRBJ1-6; 10 bases are shared with TRBD1. Germline trimming cut 5 bases from V and 11 bases from J; bases unmatched to any gene: 12. The CDR3 is made up of 16 amino acids.

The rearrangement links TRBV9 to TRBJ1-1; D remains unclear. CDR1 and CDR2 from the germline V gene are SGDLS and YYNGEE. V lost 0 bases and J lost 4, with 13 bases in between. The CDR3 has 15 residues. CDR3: CASSVVDLMGTEAFF. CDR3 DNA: TGTGCCAGCAGCGTAGTAGACCTTATGGGCACTGAAGCTTTCTTT.

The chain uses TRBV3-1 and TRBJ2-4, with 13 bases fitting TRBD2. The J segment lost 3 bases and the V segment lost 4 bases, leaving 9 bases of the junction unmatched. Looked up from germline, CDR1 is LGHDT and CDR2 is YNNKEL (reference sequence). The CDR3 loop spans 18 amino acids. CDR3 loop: CASSPGLAGVFGKNIQYF. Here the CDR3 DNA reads TGTGCCAGCAGCCCCGGACTAGCGGGAGTATTTGGCAAAAACATTCAGTACTTC.

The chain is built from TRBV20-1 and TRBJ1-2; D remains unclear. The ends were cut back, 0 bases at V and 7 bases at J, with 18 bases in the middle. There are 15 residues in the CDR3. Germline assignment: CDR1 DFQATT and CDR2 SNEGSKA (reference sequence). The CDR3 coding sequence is TGCAGTGCTAGAGATCACCGGGTAGGGAGGTCTGGCTACACCTTC. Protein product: CSARDHRVGRSGYTF.

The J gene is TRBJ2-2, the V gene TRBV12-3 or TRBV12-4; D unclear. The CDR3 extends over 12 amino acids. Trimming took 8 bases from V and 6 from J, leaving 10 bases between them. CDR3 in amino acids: CASPNPSGELFF. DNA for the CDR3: TGTGCCAGCCCCAACCCGTCCGGGGAGCTGTTTTTT.

CDR3 region: CASSYSRASMHQETQYF. The CDR3 bases are TGTGCCAGCAGTTACTCCCGGGCTAGCATGCACCAAGAGACCCAGTACTTC. This chain joins TRBV6-5 and TRBJ2-5; maybe TRBD2 (5 bases). Trimming pared 0 bases from V and 0 bases from J, leaving 14 bases between. The germline CDR1 and CDR2 sequences are MNHEY and SVGAGI. The CDR3 runs 17 residues.

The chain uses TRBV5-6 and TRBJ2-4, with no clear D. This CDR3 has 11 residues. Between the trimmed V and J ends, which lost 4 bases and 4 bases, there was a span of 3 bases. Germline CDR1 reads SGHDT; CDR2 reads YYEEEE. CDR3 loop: CASSRKNIQYF. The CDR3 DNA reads TGTGCCAGCAGCCGAAAAAACATTCAGTACTTC.

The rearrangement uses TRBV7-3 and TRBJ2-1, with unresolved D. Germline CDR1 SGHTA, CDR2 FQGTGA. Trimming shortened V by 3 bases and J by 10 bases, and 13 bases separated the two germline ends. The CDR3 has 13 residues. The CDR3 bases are TGTGCCAGCAGCTTCGACCACGACGGGGAGCAGTTCTTC. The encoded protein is CASSFDHDGEQFF.

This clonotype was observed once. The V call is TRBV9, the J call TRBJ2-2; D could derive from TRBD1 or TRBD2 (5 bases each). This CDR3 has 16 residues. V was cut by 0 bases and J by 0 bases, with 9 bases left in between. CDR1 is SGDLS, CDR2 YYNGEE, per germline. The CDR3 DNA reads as TGTGCCAGCAGCGTAGGGGGGTCGACGAACACCGGGGAGCTGTTTTTT. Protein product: CASSVGGSTNTGELFF.